Presented here are 24 T cell receptor beta chains from one specimen sequenced in a study of human T cells and chemical hapten exposure. TCRdb re-called the RACE reads with MiXCR, one entry per CDR3 protein. The sample shows tens of thousands of distinct CDR3 sequences, roughly a tenth of them seen only once. Time point in this sample: patch test 2, 6 weeks after DPC sensitization. Specified treatment: therapeutic diphenylcyclopropenone sensitization with weekly scalp DPC. The material sequenced was whole blood, taken in connection with sensitization to the hapten diphenylcyclopropenone (DPC). The receptors stem from a woman aged 45-65 years with alopecia areata. Some clones in this sample may be carry-over from other donors' samples.

J is TRBJ1-1 and V is TRBV20-1, with D uncertain. This CDR3 is 15 amino acids long. The germline V and J ends were trimmed by 0 bases and 1 base, with 12 bases remaining between them. CDR1 and CDR2 from the germline V gene are DFQATT and SNEGSKA (reference sequence). This chain's CDR3 is CSARDRLFPNTEAFF. In DNA, the CDR3 is TGCAGTGCTAGAGATCGGCTGTTCCCGAACACTGAAGCTTTCTTT.

This clonotype was recorded at least ten times. The chain employs TRBV28 and TRBJ1-3; the match to TRBD1 covers 7 bases. The CDR3 sequence is 12 residues long. V was clipped by 6 bases and J by 16 bases; unmatched bases: 12. Per the germline V gene, CDR1 is MDHEN and CDR2 is SYDVKM. This chain's CDR3 is CASSDDREAFYF. In DNA form, the CDR3 reads TGTGCCAGCAGCGACGACAGGGAGGCTTTTTATTTT. Full variable domain (remainder filled in from reference TRBV28 and TRBJ1-3): DVKVTQSSRYLVKRTGEKVFLECVQDMDHENMFWYRQDPGLGLRLIYFSYDVKMKEKGDIPEGYSVSREKKERFSLILESASTNQTSMYLCASSDDREAFYFGEGSWLTVV.

This chain joins TRBV7-2 and TRBJ1-3; TRBD1 is a possible D gene (6 bases). Germline V gives CDR1 SGHTA, CDR2 FQGNSA. The CDR3 spans 18 residues. Trimming left V 5 bases short and J 0 bases short, with 20 bases between. The CDR3 sequence: CASSHKGGHKSSGNTIYF. CDR3 DNA sequence: TGTGCCAGCAGCCACAAAGGGGGACACAAGAGCTCTGGAAACACCATATATTTT.

The sample holds a few counts of this clonotype. The gene calls are TRBV6-6 and TRBJ2-3; D gene uncertain. This CDR3 is built from 14 residues. V was shortened by 6 bases and J by 1 base, with 11 bases between the two germline ends. Germline V gene sequence: CDR1 MNHNY, CDR2 SVGAGI (reference sequence). CDR3 nucleotides: TGTGCCAGCAGGCCGTCGGGCGGCACAGATACGCAGTATTTT. It is translated as CASRPSGGTDTQYF.

V gene TRBV20-1 combines with J gene TRBJ1-4, with unresolved D. Trimming shortened V by 4 bases and J by 3 bases, and 12 bases separated the two germline ends. Germline assignment: CDR1 DFQATT and CDR2 SNEGSKA (reference sequence). The CDR3 is made up of 14 amino acids. The CDR3 sequence: CSATLAGANEKLFF. The CDR3 DNA reads as TGCAGTGCTACCCTGGCGGGAGCTAATGAAAAACTGTTTTTT.

This clonotype was counted between two and nine times. The chain is built from TRBV7-9 and TRBJ1-1; D not certain. CDR1 and CDR2 from the germline V gene are SEHNR and FQNEAQ (reference sequence). The CDR3 totals 13 residues. V dropped 2 bases and J dropped 8 bases, with 12 bases sitting between them. The CDR3 is CASSLSGRTEAFF. CDR3 nucleotides: TGTGCCAGCAGCTTATCAGGCCGTACCGAAGCTTTCTTT.

This clonotype was detected many times. The chain employs TRBV5-1 and TRBJ2-6; D possibly corresponds to TRBD1 (6 bases). Germline lookup yields CDR1 SGHRS and CDR2 YFSETQ. V shed 4 bases and J shed 0 bases, with 14 bases lying between them. The length of the CDR3 is 17 residues. The CDR3, as DNA: TGCGCCAGCAGCCCAACAGGGAACCCCTCTGGGGCCAACGTCCTGACTTTC. Protein: CASSPTGNPSGANVLTF.

Many counts were recorded for this clonotype. The chain carries TRBV12-3 or TRBV12-4 and TRBJ1-2; no definite D call. The CDR3 runs 16 residues. V was shortened by 2 bases and J by 6 bases, with 19 bases between the two germline ends. The CDR3, as DNA: TGTGCCAGCAGTTTATTGTTAGAGGTGACCGGGGATGGCTACACCTTC. Amino acid sequence: CASSLLLEVTGDGYTF.

In its sample, this clonotype was seen many times. This chain connects TRBV29-1 to TRBJ2-1; D unclear. The germline V and J ends were trimmed by 3 bases and 7 bases, with 16 bases remaining between them. Germline assignment: CDR1 SQVTM and CDR2 ANQGSEA. This CDR3 comprises 14 residues. The CDR3 coding sequence is TGCAGCGTTGAGGCTTTCCGGAGAAGGAATGAGCAGTTCTTC. It yields the protein CSVEAFRRRNEQFF.

The CDR3 sequence is CASGGNLNTEAFF. The DNA for the CDR3 is TGTGCCAGCGGTGGGAACCTGAACACTGAAGCTTTCTTT. This chain connects TRBV28 to TRBJ1-1, with unresolved D. The CDR3 consists of 13 residues. V shed 8 bases and J shed 0 bases, with 10 bases lying between them. Per the germline V gene, CDR1 is MDHEN and CDR2 is SYDVKM.

The sample holds many counts of this clonotype. V gene TRBV6-2 or TRBV6-3 combines with J gene TRBJ2-1; maybe TRBD1 (6 bases). There are 17 residues in the CDR3. Germline values: CDR1 MNHEY, CDR2 SVGEGT. The V end lost 5 bases, the J end lost 0 bases, and 17 bases lay between the germline ends. The CDR3 protein is CASSDGPRGSSYNEQFF. The CDR3 nucleotides read TGTGCCAGCAGTGACGGGCCGAGGGGGAGCTCCTACAATGAGCAGTTCTTC.

This chain uses TRBV6-6 with TRBJ1-3, with 10 bases fitting TRBD1. V shed 7 bases, J shed 3 bases, and the junction held 6 bases outside the gene matches. Germline V gene lookup returns CDR1 MNHNY and CDR2 SVGAGI (reference sequence). This CDR3 is built from 15 residues. CDR3 coding DNA: TGTGCCAGCAAATCCGGGACAGGGGATGGAAACACCATATATTTT. Its translation is CASKSGTGDGNTIYF.

This clonotype was detected a few times. This chain uses TRBV28 with TRBJ2-7; 7 nucleotides align to TRBD2. V trimming: 5 bases; J trimming: 7 bases; junction bases outside the gene matches: 11. Germline loops: CDR1 MDHEN, CDR2 SYDVKM. This CDR3 spans 14 amino acids. CDR3 bases: TGTGCCAGCAGTCATGGCGGGAGATCGGGGGAGCAGTACTTC. It specifies CASSHGGRSGEQYF.

This clonotype was detected many times. The chain combines TRBV29-1 with TRBJ2-7; D is unresolved. The CDR3 runs 15 residues. The germline V and J ends were trimmed by 3 bases and 2 bases, with 17 bases remaining between them. Germline CDR1 SQVTM, CDR2 ANQGSEA. CDR3 sequence reads: CSVEVGRSLTYEQYF. In nucleotides, the CDR3 is TGCAGCGTTGAGGTAGGGCGGTCCCTAACCTACGAGCAGTACTTC.

The V call is TRBV12-3 or TRBV12-4, the J call TRBJ1-6; 8 positions agree with TRBD1. This CDR3 is 14 amino acids long. The trim removed 7 bases at V and 9 bases at J, leaving 8 bases unmatched. The CDR3 DNA is TGTGCCAGCACCCGACAGGGGAGAGTTTCACCCCTCCACTTT. Protein product: CASTRQGRVSPLHF.

This clonotype occurred many times. V usage is TRBV29-1 and J usage is TRBJ2-7, with D perhaps TRBD1 (6 bases). The CDR3 contains 13 residues. Germline assignment: CDR1 SQVTM and CDR2 ANQGSEA. V dropped 5 bases and J dropped 1 base, with 12 bases sitting between them. The CDR3 DNA reads TGCAGCGTTTTAGGAGGACAGTCCTACGAGCAGTACTTC. Protein product: CSVLGGQSYEQYF.

This clonotype was picked up a small number of times. The V and J genes are TRBV7-7 and TRBJ2-2, with unresolved D. The length of the CDR3 is 12 residues. Trimming cost V 10 bases and J 6 bases, with 12 bases left between them. Germline lookup yields CDR1 SSHAT and CDR2 FNYEAQ (reference sequence). CDR3: CAIRVYPGELFF. The CDR3 bases are TGTGCCATTCGAGTGTACCCCGGGGAGCTGTTTTTT.

This clonotype was picked up many times. V usage is TRBV20-1 and J usage is TRBJ1-1; D ambiguous. Germline V gene data show CDR1 as DFQATT and CDR2 as SNEGSKA (reference sequence). The V end was cut by 2 bases, the J end by 4 bases, with 11 bases between. The length of the CDR3 is 13 residues. CDR3 protein: CSARMGVGTEAFF. CDR3 bases: TGCAGTGCTAGAATGGGTGTTGGCACTGAAGCTTTCTTT.

There are a few counts of this clonotype. V usage is TRBV15 and J usage is TRBJ2-2; 7 bases map to TRBD1. Unmatched junction bases numbered 7, after V lost 9 bases and J lost 3 bases. The CDR3 spans 14 residues. CDR1 is LNHNV and CDR2 is YYDKDF in the germline V gene (reference sequence). CDR3 DNA: TGTGCCACGAGAGACAGGGACCACACCGGGGAGCTGTTTTTT. Encoded protein: CATRDRDHTGELFF.

The chain has TRBV28 and TRBJ1-5, with D possibly TRBD1 on 6 matching bases. Germline V gives CDR1 MDHEN, CDR2 SYDVKM. The germline V and J ends were trimmed by 5 bases and 2 bases, with 19 bases remaining between them. This CDR3 contains 17 residues. This CDR3 reads CASSTSGGGSGNQPQHF. The CDR3 DNA is TGTGCCAGCAGTACTTCTGGGGGGGGCTCGGGCAATCAGCCCCAGCATTTT.

This clonotype was counted ten times or more. CDR3 coding DNA: TGCAGCGTTGACGGGGGGACCAAAAACATTCAGTACTTC. Protein: CSVDGGTKNIQYF. V usage is TRBV29-1 and J usage is TRBJ2-4; 7 nucleotides line up with TRBD2. V lost 3 bases, J lost 2 bases, and 1 base stayed unmatched. In germline, CDR1 is SQVTM, CDR2 ANQGSEA. The CDR3 totals 13 residues.

In its sample, this clonotype was seen many times. The V call is TRBV3-1, the J call TRBJ2-7; D possibly corresponds to TRBD2 (5 bases). The CDR3 spans 16 residues. The germline V and J ends were trimmed by 1 base and 3 bases, with 16 bases remaining between them. Germline V CDR1 and CDR2: LGHDT, YNNKEL (reference sequence). CDR3 DNA: TGTGCCAGCAGCCAAGCCTCGGCGAGCGGAGTCTACGAGCAGTACTTC. Residues: CASSQASASGVYEQYF.

This clonotype was seen repeatedly, ten times or more. J is TRBJ2-1 and V is TRBV20-1; 12 bases agree with TRBD2. Losses at the gene ends were 1 base for V and 5 bases for J; bases not matched to a gene: 3. Germline V CDR1 and CDR2: DFQATT, SNEGSKA (reference sequence). This CDR3 comprises 15 residues. The CDR3 sequence: CSARATSGGHNEQFF. CDR3 sequence (DNA): TGCAGTGCTAGAGCAACTAGCGGGGGGCACAATGAGCAGTTCTTC.

This chain links TRBV6-5 with TRBJ1-4, with a tentative D call TRBD1 (6 bases). CDR1 is MNHEY, CDR2 SVGAGI, per germline. There are 17 residues in the CDR3. Trimming left V 0 bases short and J 0 bases short, with 11 bases between. CDR3 in amino acids: CASSYSGAGATNEKLFF. The CDR3 DNA reads TGTGCCAGCAGTTACTCGGGGGCCGGGGCAACTAATGAAAAACTGTTTTTT.